This T cell receptor beta chain was identified in a study of cytomegalovirus exposure and HLA in healthy donors. Regarding the study as a whole: In vitro data verified a few CMV-associated chains as specific for CMV antigens. Reports credit the classifier with highly specific, highly sensitive diagnosis of cytomegalovirus status. The tendency of first-cohort TCR clusters to co-occur in the 120 or so validation repertoires emerged from a later analysis.

The CDR3 is 16 amino acids. Germline V lookup: CDR1 SNHLY, CDR2 FYNNEI. V lost 8 bases and J 0 bases, leaving 18 bases between the germline ends. A word on this clone: Its antigen is as yet unknown.

Sequencing used immunoSEQ multiplex PCR; TCRdb keeps in-frame clones, though not all of them. This table holds over 150,000 clones, 80% to 85% found once. The genes are TRBV2 and TRBJ2-3; TRBD2 might be the D (7 bases). Sample: PBMCs. This receptor was taken from a woman aged 18 to 35 in good health and CMV-seropositive. The CDR3 DNA reads as TGTGCCAGCTCAAAAAACGGGGGGCCTAGCACAGATACGCAGTATTTT. Its translation: CASSKNGGPSTDTQYF. Full variable domain (rest looked up from reference TRBV2 and TRBJ2-3): EPEVTQTPSHQVTQMGQEVILRCVPISNHLYFYWYRQILGQKVEFLVSFYNNEISEKSEIFDDQFSVERPDGSNFTLKIRSTKLEDSAMYFCASSKNGGPSTDTQYFGPGTRLTVL.